This TCR beta chain was recorded in a study of shared clonotypes between healthy human individuals. Notes on the study in general: The four-donor shared clonotypes exceeded non-shared clonotypes in generation probability, with non-shared ones scoring lower. Only a few donors were included, so the genetic and exposure-history diversity represented was limited.

The germline CDR1 and CDR2 sequences are MDHEN and SYDVKM. This CDR3 is built from 15 residues. Trimming stripped 3 bases from V and 6 bases from J, with 14 bases between. Turning to this clone: Antigen: not known.

Every one of the donors was a Caucasian adult that lived in Nashville, Tennessee. As handled by the study authors: Quality scores were absent from the junction-only immunoSEQ sequences, so filtering differed. Only in-frame clones appear in the TCRdb table, and some are missing; sequencing was by immunoSEQ multiplex PCR. That table supplies the V and J calls and clone size; D and trimming were determined from the DNA. Found here are 2 million to 3 million clones, more than 85% of them singletons; the top ten hold approximately 0.35%. The TCR comes from a man between 18 and 29 years old in good health. Some clones in this sample may be carry-over from other donors' samples. The sample was naive CD4+ T cells from PBMCs. Subset defined: CD45RA+ positively selected. The chain is built from TRBV28 and TRBJ2-2, with D maybe TRBD1 (5 bases). The CDR3 is CASSFQGGPAGELFF. Written as DNA, the CDR3 is TGTGCCAGCAGTTTTCAGGGCGGCCCCGCCGGGGAGCTGTTTTTT. Variable domain in full (rest from reference TRBV28 and TRBJ2-2): DVKVTQSSRYLVKRTGEKVFLECVQDMDHENMFWYRQDPGLGLRLIYFSYDVKMKEKGDIPEGYSVSREKKERFSLILESASTNQTSMYLCASSFQGGPAGELFFGEGSRLTVL.